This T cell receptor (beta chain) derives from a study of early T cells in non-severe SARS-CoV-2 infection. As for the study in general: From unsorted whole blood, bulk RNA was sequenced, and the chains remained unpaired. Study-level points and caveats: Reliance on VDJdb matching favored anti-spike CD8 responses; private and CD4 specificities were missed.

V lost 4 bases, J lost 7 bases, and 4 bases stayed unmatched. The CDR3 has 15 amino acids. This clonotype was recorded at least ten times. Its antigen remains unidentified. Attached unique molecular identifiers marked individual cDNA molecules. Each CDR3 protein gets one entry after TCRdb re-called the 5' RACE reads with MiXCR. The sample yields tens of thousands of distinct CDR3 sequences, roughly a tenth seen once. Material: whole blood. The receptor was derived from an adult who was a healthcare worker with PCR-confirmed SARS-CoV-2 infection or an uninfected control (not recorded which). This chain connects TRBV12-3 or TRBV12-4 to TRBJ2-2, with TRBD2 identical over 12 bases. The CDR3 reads CASSSSGRAHGELFF. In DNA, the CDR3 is TGTGCCAGCAGTTCTAGCGGGAGGGCCCACGGGGAGCTGTTTTTT.